Listed here are 16 T cell receptor beta chains from one sample, sequenced in a study of graft-versus-host responses after intestinal transplantation. These receptors' antigens are unknown. Libraries were prepared by immunoSEQ multiplex PCR; TCRdb keeps only in-frame clonotypes and omits some of them. The sample lists tens of thousands of clones; around 90% were seen once. Here the sequenced sample was unstimulated CD4+ T cells sorted from spleen or lymph node cells, taken before transplant. Source of these receptors: a human donor who was the organ donor for an intestinal transplant.

The rearrangement uses TRBV5-1 and TRBJ2-2, with 8 bases matching TRBD2. Trimming at V came to 3 bases and at J to 5 bases, leaving 6 bases not matched to a gene. Germline V gives CDR1 SGHRS, CDR2 YFSETQ. The CDR3 is made up of 15 amino acids. This chain's CDR3 is CASSSRAGVTGELFF. CDR3 sequence (DNA): TGCGCCAGCAGCTCCCGAGCGGGAGTTACCGGGGAGCTGTTTTTT. Based on the CDR3 plus reference TRBV5-1 and TRBJ2-2, the full variable domain is KAGVTQTPRYLIKTRGQQVTLSCSPISGHRSVSWYQQTPGQGLQFLFEYFSETQRNKGNFPGRFSGRQFSNSRSEMNVSTLELGDSALYLCASSSRAGVTGELFFGEGSRLTVL.

The chain is built from TRBV5-4 and TRBJ2-3, with 10 nucleotides matching TRBD2. This CDR3 has 16 residues. Germline trimming cut 0 bases from V and 5 bases from J; bases unmatched to any gene: 6. CDR1 is SGHNT, CDR2 YYREEE, per germline (reference sequence). CDR3 amino acids: CASSLEGLAGGDTQYF. CDR3 nucleotides: TGTGCCAGCAGCTTGGAGGGATTAGCGGGAGGAGATACGCAGTATTTT.

The CDR3 loop is CASSFQGFSDTQYF. Here the CDR3 DNA reads TGTGCCAGCAGTTTCCAGGGTTTTTCAGATACGCAGTATTTT. The chain couples TRBV28 to TRBJ2-3, with D maybe TRBD1 (5 bases). V gave up 3 bases and J gave up 4 bases, with 11 bases separating them. CDR3 length: 14 residues. CDR1 is MDHEN and CDR2 is SYDVKM in the germline V gene.

This clone was detected only once. The chain is built from TRBV5-1 and TRBJ1-1, with a possible D match to TRBD1 (6 bases). The CDR3 has 15 residues. The germline V gene encodes CDR1 SGHRS and CDR2 YFSETQ. With 3 bases removed from V and 3 bases from J, the gap between germline ends came to 15 bases. The CDR3: CASSSSGDLDTEAFF. CDR3 in DNA: TGCGCCAGCAGCTCATCAGGGGATCTGGACACTGAAGCTTTCTTT.

This clone was recorded once. CDR3 in DNA: TGTGCCAGCAGTTACTCGAAAGGGGCTGAAGCTTTCTTT. Translated: CASSYSKGAEAFF. The V call is TRBV6-9, the J call TRBJ1-1, with a possible D match to TRBD1 (5 bases). The germline V gene encodes CDR1 MNHGY and CDR2 SVAAGI. CDR3 length: 13 residues. Trimming removed 3 bases from V and 6 bases from J, with 11 bases in between.

About this clone: The same CDR3 also results from other DNA sequences found in this sample. This chain links TRBV30 with TRBJ1-5; tentative D call: TRBD1 (6 bases). CDR3 length: 13 amino acids. Between the trimmed V and J ends, which lost 5 bases and 4 bases, there was a span of 12 bases. Germline V gives CDR1 GTSNPN, CDR2 SVGIG (reference sequence). CDR3 sequence: CAWAPGVNQPQHF. CDR3 bases: TGTGCCTGGGCCCCAGGGGTAAATCAGCCCCAGCATTTT.

This rearrangement joins TRBV15 to TRBJ2-5; D may be TRBD1 (5 bases). The CDR3 loop spans 14 amino acids. Trimming cost V 1 base and J 4 bases, with 10 bases left between them. The germline V gene encodes CDR1 LNHNV and CDR2 YYDKDF (reference sequence). The CDR3 sequence: CATSRGHRSETQYF. The DNA for the CDR3 is TGTGCCACCAGCAGAGGACACAGGTCAGAGACCCAGTACTTC.

In this sample, this clone turned up once. The chain joins TRBV19 to TRBJ2-2; TRBD2 aligns across 11 bases. Looked up from germline, CDR1 is LNHDA and CDR2 is SQIVND (reference sequence). CDR3 size: 16 residues. V shed 5 bases and J 5 bases; nucleotides not matched to a gene: 7. The CDR3 spells CASSHTSGRGTGELFF. As DNA, the CDR3 is TGTGCCAGTAGTCACACTAGCGGGAGAGGAACCGGGGAGCTGTTTTTT.

CDR3 residues: CASSESAGSTDTQYF. CDR3 coding DNA: TGCGCCAGCAGTGAGTCTGCGGGTAGCACAGATACGCAGTATTTT. The chain is built from TRBV10-1 and TRBJ2-3, with D possibly TRBD2 on 5 matching bases. The CDR3 has 15 residues. V dropped 0 bases and J dropped 0 bases, with 7 bases sitting between them. Germline CDR1 and CDR2: WNHNN and SYGVQD (reference sequence).

As DNA, the CDR3 is TGTGCCAGCAGTTCTCTCTGGGGTGACAGCAATCAGCCCCAGCATTTT. Amino acid sequence: CASSSLWGDSNQPQHF. The V gene is TRBV28, the J gene TRBJ1-5, with unresolved D. The ends were cut back, 4 bases at V and 1 base at J, with 14 bases in the middle. CDR3 length: 16 residues. The germline V gene encodes CDR1 MDHEN and CDR2 SYDVKM. Full variable domain (outside the CDR3, taken from reference TRBV28 and TRBJ1-5): DVKVTQSSRYLVKRTGEKVFLECVQDMDHENMFWYRQDPGLGLRLIYFSYDVKMKEKGDIPEGYSVSREKKERFSLILESASTNQTSMYLCASSSLWGDSNQPQHFGDGTRLSIL.

The CDR3 DNA reads TGTGCCAGCAGCCCTAGCGAGTTCAGGGCCTACGAGCAGTACTTC. Protein: CASSPSEFRAYEQYF. This sequence joins TRBV9 and TRBJ2-7, with TRBD2 as a possible D gene (6 bases). The CDR3 has 15 amino acids. V lost 4 bases and J lost 2, with 16 bases in between. Germline CDR1 reads SGDLS; CDR2 reads YYNGEE. The variable domain in full, with the rest retrieved from reference TRBV9 and TRBJ2-7, is DSGVTQTPKHLITATGQRVTLRCSPRSGDLSVYWYQQSLDQGLQFLIQYYNGEERAKGNILERFSAQQFPDLHSELNLSSLELGDSALYFCASSPSEFRAYEQYFGPGTRLTVT.

The CDR3 here is CASSRSSTGLAGYEQYF. CDR3 coding DNA: TGTGCCAGCAGTAGAAGTAGCACTGGACTAGCCGGTTACGAGCAGTACTTC. The V call is TRBV7-2, the J call TRBJ2-7; 8 bases are a match to TRBD2. The length of the CDR3 is 17 residues. V trimming: 6 bases; J trimming: 4 bases; junction bases outside the gene matches: 17. Germline lookup yields CDR1 SGHTA and CDR2 FQGNSA.

The V and J genes are TRBV4-2 and TRBJ2-1; 10 nucleotides align to TRBD2. Per germline, CDR1 LGHNA and CDR2 YNFKEQ. The CDR3 runs to 21 residues. With 0 bases clipped from V and 2 bases from J, the junction kept 16 bases outside the gene matches. The CDR3: CASSQDRQVAGGEEAYNEQFF. CDR3 in DNA: TGTGCCAGCAGCCAAGACCGACAGGTAGCGGGAGGAGAGGAGGCCTACAATGAGCAGTTCTTC.

The chain has TRBV28 and TRBJ2-7; 7 bases match TRBD2. The germline V gene encodes CDR1 MDHEN and CDR2 SYDVKM. The V and J ends lost 6 bases and 4 bases, in that order; junction bases with no gene match: 6. The CDR3 is 13 residues long. CDR3 amino acids: CASSLGRAYEQYF. CDR3 bases: TGTGCCAGCAGCCTTGGGAGGGCGTACGAGCAGTACTTC.

J is TRBJ1-2 and V is TRBV18, with D perhaps TRBD1 (5 bases). The CDR3 is 14 residues long. The germline gives CDR1 KGHSH, CDR2 LQKENI. The germline V and J ends were trimmed by 3 bases and 8 bases, with 16 bases remaining between them. The CDR3 here is CASSPWRGAGGYTF. Written as DNA, the CDR3 is TGTGCCAGCTCACCTTGGAGGGGAGCGGGAGGCTACACCTTC. The full variable domain, its missing parts supplied by reference TRBV18 and TRBJ1-2, is NAGVMQNPRHLVRRRGQEARLRCSPMKGHSHVYWYRQLPEEGLKFMVYLQKENIIDESGMPKERFSAEFPKEGPSILRIQQVVRGDSAAYFCASSPWRGAGGYTFGSGTRLTVV.

By sample fraction, this clone is medium-sized. This chain joins TRBV7-2 and TRBJ2-3; 13 bases match TRBD2. CDR3 size: 15 residues. With V trimmed by 5 bases and J by 5 bases, 4 bases remained unmatched. The germline V gene encodes CDR1 SGHTA and CDR2 FQGNSA. The CDR3 DNA is TGTGCCAGCAGCCAGGGACTAGCGGGATTAGATACGCAGTATTTT. This sequence encodes CASSQGLAGLDTQYF.